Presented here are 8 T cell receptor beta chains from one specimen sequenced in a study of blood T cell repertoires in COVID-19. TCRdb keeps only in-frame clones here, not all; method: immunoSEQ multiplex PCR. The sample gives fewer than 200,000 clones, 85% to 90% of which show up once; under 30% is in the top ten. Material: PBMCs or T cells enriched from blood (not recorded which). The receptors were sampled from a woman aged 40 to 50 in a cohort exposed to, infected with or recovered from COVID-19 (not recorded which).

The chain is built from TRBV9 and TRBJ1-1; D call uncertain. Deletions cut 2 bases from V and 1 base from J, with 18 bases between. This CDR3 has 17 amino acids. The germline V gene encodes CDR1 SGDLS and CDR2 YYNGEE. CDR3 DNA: TGTGCCAGCAGCGTGGAGATAAGTCTTAAAGAGAACACTGAAGCTTTCTTT. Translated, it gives CASSVEISLKENTEAFF.

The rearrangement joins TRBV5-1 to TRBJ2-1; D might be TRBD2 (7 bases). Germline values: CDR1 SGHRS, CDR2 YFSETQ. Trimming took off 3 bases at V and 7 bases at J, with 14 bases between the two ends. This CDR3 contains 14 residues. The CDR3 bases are TGCGCCAGCAGCTCACGAGGGGGGGAGAATGAGCAGTTCTTC. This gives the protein CASSSRGGENEQFF.

CDR3 nucleotide sequence: TGTGCCAGCAGTTTGGGCAGCAACACTGAAGCTTTCTTT. It encodes CASSLGSNTEAFF. This chain joins TRBV27 and TRBJ1-1; D unclear. The CDR3 totals 13 residues. The germline CDR1 and CDR2 sequences are MNHEY and SMNVEV (reference sequence). The V end lost 3 bases, the J end lost 2 bases, and 7 bases lay between the germline ends.

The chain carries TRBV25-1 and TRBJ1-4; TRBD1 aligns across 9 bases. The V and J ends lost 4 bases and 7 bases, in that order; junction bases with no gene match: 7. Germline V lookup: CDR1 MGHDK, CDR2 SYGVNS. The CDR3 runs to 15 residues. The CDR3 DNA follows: TGTGCCAGCAGTGGGGGACAGGGCGACCTTGAAAAACTGTTTTTT. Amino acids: CASSGGQGDLEKLFF. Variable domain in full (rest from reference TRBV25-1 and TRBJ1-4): EADIYQTPRYLVIGTGKKITLECSQTMGHDKMYWYQQDPGMELHLIHYSYGVNSTEKGDLSSESTVSRIRTEHFPLTLESARPSHTSQYLCASSGGQGDLEKLFFGSGTQLSVL.

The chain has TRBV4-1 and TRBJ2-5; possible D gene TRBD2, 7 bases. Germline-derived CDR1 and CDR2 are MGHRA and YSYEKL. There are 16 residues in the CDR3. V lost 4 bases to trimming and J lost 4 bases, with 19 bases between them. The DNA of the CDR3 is TGCGCCAGCAGCCCCGGTCCGAGGGGGGGCAGAGAGACCCAGTACTTC. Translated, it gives CASSPGPRGGRETQYF.

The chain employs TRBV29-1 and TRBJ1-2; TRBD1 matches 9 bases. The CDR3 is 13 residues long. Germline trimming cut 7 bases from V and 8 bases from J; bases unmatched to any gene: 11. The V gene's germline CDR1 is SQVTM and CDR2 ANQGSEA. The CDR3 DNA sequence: TGCAGCGCCCTGCTACAGGGGGCAAGAGGCTACACCTTC. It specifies CSALLQGARGYTF.

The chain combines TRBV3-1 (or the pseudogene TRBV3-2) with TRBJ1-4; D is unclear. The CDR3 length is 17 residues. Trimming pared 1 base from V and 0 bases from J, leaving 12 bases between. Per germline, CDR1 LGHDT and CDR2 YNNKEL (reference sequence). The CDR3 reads CASSQVADASTNEKLFF. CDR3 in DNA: TGTGCCAGCAGCCAAGTGGCAGATGCATCAACTAATGAAAAACTGTTTTTT.

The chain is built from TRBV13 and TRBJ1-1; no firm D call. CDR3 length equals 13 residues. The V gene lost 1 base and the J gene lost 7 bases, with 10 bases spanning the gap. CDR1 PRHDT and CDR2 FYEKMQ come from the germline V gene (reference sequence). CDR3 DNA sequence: TGTGCCAGCAGCTTAGCTCAGGCAGGTGAAGCTTTCTTT. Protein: CASSLAQAGEAFF.